This T cell receptor (beta chain) emerged from a study of control samples from healthy donors and cancer patients. There are 13 residues in the CDR3. Trimming removed 5 bases from V and 4 bases from J, with 11 bases in between. CDR1 MDHEN and CDR2 SYDVKM come from the germline V gene. Sequencing was performed with immunoSEQ multiplex PCR; in TCRdb, only in-frame clones are kept and a portion is missing. The sample yields about 58,000 clones, 70% to 90% seen once. Sequencing was performed on PBMCs. This receptor was identified in a woman aged 55-69 years with lung cancer. The rearrangement joins TRBV28 to TRBJ1-1, with D unclear. The CDR3 DNA sequence: TGTGCCAGCAGTCGGGAGTCCGGCACTGAAGCTTTCTTT. Translation: CASSRESGTEAFF.